This TCR beta chain derives from a study of siplizumab effects on memory and regulatory T cells. Study-wide points: The apparent diversity of naive T cells exceeded that of memory cells, and naive T cells seemed to make a major contribution to the alloresponse. Unstimulated subsets captured only a minor fraction of alloreactive clones. In siplizumab cultures, the suppressive function of proliferating Tregs remained unconfirmed.

Approximately 10^5 TCR templates were measured in each sample. The protocol was immunoSEQ multiplex PCR, while the TCRdb copy is restricted to in-frame clones and leaves out a portion. The sample includes approximately 50,000 clones, over 85% of them seen just once. This clone is a singleton in its sample. Its antigen is currently unknown. The CDR3 has 17 amino acids. Losses at the gene ends were 5 bases for V and 9 bases for J; bases not matched to a gene: 12. CDR1 and CDR2 from the germline V gene are SEHNR and FQNEAQ (reference sequence). This TCR was recovered from a human donor in good health. This chain connects TRBV7-9 to TRBJ2-1; 14 positions agree with TRBD2. Input material: CD8+ T cells sorted from blood. CDR3 coding DNA: TGTGCCAGCAGCCCACCCCAGGGACTAGCGGGAGCAGGTGAGCAGTTCTTC. It codes for CASSPPQGLAGAGEQFF.